The 24 T cell receptor beta chains presented below share a single source sample, sequenced in a study of shared clonotypes between healthy human individuals. Profiling relied on immunoSEQ multiplex PCR, and the TCRdb table lists in-frame clones only, not all of them. The sample carries 2 million or so clones, 90% to 95% recorded once. Input material: naive CD4+ T cells sorted from blood. Subset indicated: CD45RA+ positively selected. These receptors were collected from a man in his late teens or twenties in good health.

The rearrangement joins TRBV2 to TRBJ2-7, with a weak D call TRBD2 (5 bases). CDR1 SNHLY and CDR2 FYNNEI come from the germline V gene. The length of the CDR3 is 13 residues. V was clipped by 4 bases and J by 4 bases, with 11 bases between them. The CDR3 spells CASSGSAGYEQYF. CDR3 coding DNA: TGTGCCAGCAGTGGTAGTGCGGGTTACGAGCAGTACTTC. Using reference TRBV2 and TRBJ2-7 for the parts outside the CDR3, the full variable domain is EPEVTQTPSHQVTQMGQEVILRCVPISNHLYFYWYRQILGQKVEFLVSFYNNEISEKSEIFDDQFSVERPDGSNFTLKIRSTKLEDSAMYFCASSGSAGYEQYFGPGTRLTVT.

The rearrangement uses TRBV28 and TRBJ1-2; no clear D gene. The CDR3 has 15 residues. The germline CDR1 and CDR2 sequences are MDHEN and SYDVKM. V was cut by 3 bases and J by 3 bases, with 14 bases left in between. CDR3 loop: CASSFSGRAHYGYTF. CDR3 sequence (DNA): TGTGCCAGCAGTTTCTCCGGGAGGGCCCACTATGGCTACACCTTC.

The V gene is TRBV30, the J gene TRBJ2-7, with D hard to call. The CDR3 runs to 12 residues. Trimming left V 5 bases short and J 7 bases short, with 15 bases between. Germline lookup yields CDR1 GTSNPN and CDR2 SVGIG (reference sequence). The CDR3 reads CAWVTVMGEQYF. The CDR3 DNA sequence: TGTGCCTGGGTAACGGTCATGGGGGAGCAGTACTTC. Full variable domain (outside the CDR3, taken from reference TRBV30 and TRBJ2-7): SQTIHQWPATLVQPVGSPLSLECTVEGTSNPNLYWYRQAAGRGLQLLFYSVGIGQISSEVPQNLSASRPQDRQFILSSKKLLLSDSGFYLCAWVTVMGEQYFGPGTRLTVT.

The rearrangement joins TRBV5-4 to TRBJ1-2; D remains ambiguous. The CDR3 has 13 amino acids. Trimming cost V 4 bases and J 1 base, with 8 bases left between them. The V gene's germline CDR1 is SGHNT and CDR2 YYREEE (reference sequence). This CDR3 reads CASSHILNYGYTF. The DNA of the CDR3 is TGTGCCAGCAGCCATATACTTAACTATGGCTACACCTTC.

This clone was picked up one time. The rearrangement joins TRBV5-4 to TRBJ2-2; TRBD2 aligns across 14 bases. This CDR3 is built from 17 residues. The junction had 6 bases not matched to a gene; V was cut back by 4 bases and J by 4 bases. Germline V lookup: CDR1 SGHNT, CDR2 YYREEE (reference sequence). The CDR3 region is CASSRGLAGVGTGELFF. The CDR3 DNA is TGTGCCAGCAGCCGGGGACTAGCGGGGGTTGGCACCGGGGAGCTGTTTTTT.

The chain employs TRBV7-9 and TRBJ1-6, with TRBD1 matching 9 bases. Germline V lookup: CDR1 SEHNR, CDR2 FQNEAQ (reference sequence). Trimming took 4 bases from V and 9 from J; bases not matched to a gene: 13. The CDR3 is 17 amino acids. CDR3 region: CASSYSPGTGFASPLHF. The CDR3 bases are TGTGCCAGCAGCTACAGTCCCGGGACAGGGTTCGCTTCACCCCTCCACTTT.

V gene TRBV4-3 combines with J gene TRBJ2-5; D perhaps matches TRBD2 (6 bases). Trimming removed 4 bases from V and 5 bases from J, with 17 bases in between. The V gene's germline CDR1 is LGHNA and CDR2 YSLEER. The CDR3 loop spans 15 amino acids. CDR3 nucleotides: TGCGCCAGCAGCCCCACCGGGGGAGTAGCTGAGACCCAGTACTTC. Translation gives CASSPTGGVAETQYF.

The chain carries TRBV7-9 and TRBJ2-7; tentative D call: TRBD2 (6 bases). The germline CDR1 and CDR2 sequences are SEHNR and FQNEAQ (reference sequence). V was cut by 2 bases and J by 9 bases, with 14 bases left in between. The CDR3 runs 13 residues. The CDR3 is CASSLTPSERQYF. CDR3 coding DNA: TGTGCCAGCAGCTTAACCCCTAGCGAGCGGCAGTACTTC.

The chain combines TRBV2 with TRBJ1-1; no definite D call. CDR3 size: 11 residues. The germline V gene encodes CDR1 SNHLY and CDR2 FYNNEI. The V gene lost 7 bases and the J gene lost 7 bases, with 10 bases spanning the gap. The CDR3 nucleotides are TGTGCCAGCACCGTCTTCGGTGAAGCTTTCTTT. Amino acid sequence: CASTVFGEAFF.

The genes are TRBV5-4 and TRBJ2-5; 7 positions match TRBD1. Germline V lookup: CDR1 SGHNT, CDR2 YYREEE (reference sequence). The CDR3 has 14 residues. V dropped 5 bases and J dropped 2; count of bases not matched to a gene: 6. CDR3 in DNA: TGTGCCAGCAGGCCGGACAGGTCACAAGAGACCCAGTACTTC. The encoded protein is CASRPDRSQETQYF. The whole variable domain, remainder taken from reference TRBV5-4 and TRBJ2-5, is ETGVTQSPTHLIKTRGQQVTLRCSSQSGHNTVSWYQQALGQGPQFIFQYYREEENGRGNFPPRFSGLQFPNYSSELNVNALELDDSALYLCASRPDRSQETQYFGPGTRLLVL.

V is TRBV7-9 and J is TRBJ2-3; TRBD2 matches at 9 bases. J was trimmed by 6 bases and V by 1 base; bases with no gene match: 8. This CDR3 has 16 amino acids. Germline CDR1 reads SEHNR; CDR2 reads FQNEAQ (reference sequence). CDR3 loop: CASSLVPGLAGDTQYF. Written as DNA, the CDR3 is TGTGCCAGCAGCTTAGTGCCGGGACTAGCAGGGGATACGCAGTATTTT.

The rearrangement uses TRBV7-3 and TRBJ2-7; TRBD1 matches 7 bases. Germline V gene lookup returns CDR1 SGHTA and CDR2 FQGTGA. CDR3 length equals 15 residues. V lost 5 bases, J lost 5 bases, and 12 bases stayed unmatched. CDR3 in DNA: TGTGCCAGCAGCACAGCAGGGGGTTCAGCTAACGAGCAGTACTTC. This codes for CASSTAGGSANEQYF.

V gene TRBV28 combines with J gene TRBJ1-1; 8 nucleotides align to TRBD1. Trimming at V came to 5 bases and at J to 8 bases, leaving 7 bases not matched to a gene. The CDR3 contains 13 residues. The germline V gene has CDR1 MDHEN and CDR2 SYDVKM. The CDR3 nucleotides are TGTGCCAGCAGTCCAGGGGGCATTAGGGAAGCTTTCTTT. It yields the protein CASSPGGIREAFF.

This rearrangement joins TRBV9 to TRBJ2-3; D may be TRBD1 or TRBD2 (5 bases each). V shed 0 bases and J shed 3 bases, with 14 bases lying between them. Germline-derived CDR1 and CDR2 are SGDLS and YYNGEE. The CDR3 runs to 16 residues. The CDR3 bases are TGTGCCAGCAGCGTAGCCCGTGGGGGTAGGACAGATACGCAGTATTTT. Amino acid sequence: CASSVARGGRTDTQYF.

V gene TRBV6-5 combines with J gene TRBJ1-6, with 9 bases fitting TRBD1. V shed 6 bases, J shed 7 bases, and the junction held 4 bases outside the gene matches. From germline, CDR1 is MNHEY and CDR2 SVGAGI. The length of the CDR3 is 14 residues. This CDR3 is CASRKGQGNSPLHF. The CDR3, as DNA: TGTGCCAGCAGAAAAGGACAGGGGAATTCACCCCTCCACTTT.

The chain links TRBV7-3 to TRBJ2-7; TRBD2 matches 13 bases. Germline-derived CDR1 and CDR2 are SGHTA and FQGTGA. This CDR3 has 15 residues. J was trimmed by 7 bases and V by 5 bases; bases with no gene match: 8. The CDR3 is CASSPTGLAGSEQYF. The CDR3 DNA reads as TGTGCCAGCAGCCCCACGGGACTAGCGGGGAGTGAGCAGTACTTC.

The V gene is TRBV5-4, the J gene TRBJ1-2; the D is unclear. The CDR3 contains 14 residues. Trimming took off 0 bases at V and 1 base at J, with 7 bases between the two ends. The germline CDR1 and CDR2 sequences are SGHNT and YYREEE (reference sequence). CDR3 DNA sequence: TGTGCCAGCAGCTTGGACAGCCTTAACTATGGCTACACCTTC. Translating it yields CASSLDSLNYGYTF.

The chain couples TRBV11-3 to TRBJ2-7, with 8 bases identical to TRBD1. CDR3 size: 15 residues. Trimming at V came to 3 bases and at J to 6 bases, leaving 10 bases not matched to a gene. Germline assignment: CDR1 SGHNT and CDR2 YENEEA. CDR3 amino acids: CASSFRTGPVVEQYF. The DNA of the CDR3 is TGTGCCAGCAGCTTCCGGACAGGGCCCGTGGTCGAGCAGTACTTC.

The V and J genes are TRBV7-2 and TRBJ2-3; 9 bases map to TRBD1. Trimming removed 4 bases from V and 5 bases from J; junction bases left unmatched: 4. CDR3 length equals 14 residues. From germline, CDR1 is SGHTA and CDR2 FQGNSA. The CDR3 reads CASSWSTGGDTQYF. The CDR3 DNA sequence: TGTGCCAGCAGCTGGTCGACAGGGGGAGATACGCAGTATTTT.

V and J are TRBV5-1 and TRBJ2-5; possibly TRBD2 for D (6 bases). The CDR3 is 15 residues long. CDR1 SGHRS and CDR2 YFSETQ come from the germline V gene. Between the trimmed V and J ends, which lost 4 bases and 5 bases, there was a span of 18 bases. The CDR3 sequence is CASSTTGPGEETQYF. CDR3 in DNA: TGCGCCAGCAGCACCACCGGCCCGGGGGAGGAGACCCAGTACTTC. Full variable domain (missing parts from reference TRBV5-1 and TRBJ2-5): KAGVTQTPRYLIKTRGQQVTLSCSPISGHRSVSWYQQTPGQGLQFLFEYFSETQRNKGNFPGRFSGRQFSNSRSEMNVSTLELGDSALYLCASSTTGPGEETQYFGPGTRLLVL.

The V gene is TRBV7-9, the J gene TRBJ2-1; tentatively, D is TRBD2 (5 bases). CDR1 SEHNR and CDR2 FQNEAQ come from the germline V gene (reference sequence). This CDR3 has 12 amino acids. V lost 5 bases and J 8 bases, leaving 10 bases between the germline ends. For the CDR3, the DNA is TGTGCCAGCAGCCTAGAGGGCTATGAGCAGTTCTTC. This gives the protein CASSLEGYEQFF. The variable domain in full, completed from reference TRBV7-9 and TRBJ2-1, reads DTGVSQNPRHKITKRGQNVTFRCDPISEHNRLYWYRQTLGQGPEFLTYFQNEAQLEKSRLLSDRFSAERPKGSFSTLEIQRTEQGDSAMYLCASSLEGYEQFFGPGTRLTVL.

The rearrangement joins TRBV29-1 to TRBJ1-2; no clear D gene. Between the trimmed V and J ends, which lost 6 bases and 5 bases, there was a span of 10 bases. This CDR3 is 11 amino acids long. Germline lookup yields CDR1 SQVTM and CDR2 ANQGSEA. CDR3 sequence reads: CSVQTSYGYTF. The CDR3 DNA is TGCAGCGTCCAGACGAGTTATGGCTACACCTTC.

The chain couples TRBV7-9 to TRBJ2-1; tentatively, D is TRBD2 (7 bases). CDR3 length: 14 amino acids. V was clipped by 5 bases and J by 6 bases, with 14 bases between them. The germline gives CDR1 SEHNR, CDR2 FQNEAQ (reference sequence). DNA of the CDR3: TGTGCCAGCAGCAACGACGGGGGGCCCAATGAGCAGTTCTTC. Its protein is CASSNDGGPNEQFF.

The chain couples TRBV5-1 to TRBJ1-4; no clear D. CDR1 is SGHRS and CDR2 is YFSETQ in the germline V gene. The CDR3 spans 16 residues. Trimming removed 5 bases from V and 1 base from J, with 15 bases in between. The CDR3 DNA is TGCGCCAGCAGTCATAGTCAGGCCGGAACTAATGAAAAACTGTTTTTT. Translating gives CASSHSQAGTNEKLFF. Full variable domain (remainder filled in from reference TRBV5-1 and TRBJ1-4): KAGVTQTPRYLIKTRGQQVTLSCSPISGHRSVSWYQQTPGQGLQFLFEYFSETQRNKGNFPGRFSGRQFSNSRSEMNVSTLELGDSALYLCASSHSQAGTNEKLFFGSGTQLSVL.